This TCR beta chain was captured in a study of post-analysis software for immune sequencing data (dated by TCRdb to 2015 to 2017). Context from the whole study: Recorded disease courses included relapsing-remitting, secondary progressive and progressive-relapsing multiple sclerosis, with some patients lacking subtype annotation. The patient repertoires were compared against about a dozen previously published healthy control repertoires obtained from donors aged about 6 to 27 years. A subset of samples was prepared in parallel using single-end sample barcoding, then pooled and co-amplified after Illumina adapter ligation. Overall study results and their limits: Compared with controls, multiple sclerosis patients had significantly lower normalized Chao1 diversity, a finding suggesting substantial peripheral T-cell clonal expansion. Direct clustering with F measure revealed strong co-clustering of samples prepared in the same batch, which led to a batch-effect correction. Patients showed significantly higher frequencies than controls for a few TRBV segments, among them TRBV5-6, TRBV5-1 and TRBV20-1. The multiple sclerosis patient group was slightly younger than the control group.

This clonotype has more than one count but fewer than ten. The clone's antigen remains unknown. Per-base qualities were not stored, and no clone one base away is much larger. To demonstrate the VDJtools post-analysis software, the study profiled TCR beta repertoires from the peripheral blood of about 13 young patients with multiple sclerosis. Multiple sclerosis patients were children and adolescents aged roughly 6 to 15 years. The library came from PCR. Sequenced using an Illumina HiSeq 2500. Unique molecular identifiers were incorporated into TCR beta cDNA libraries to reduce PCR and sequencing biases. Per 1 to 10 million input T cells, roughly 500,000 cDNA molecules were obtained, such that each molecule approximated one T cell. The same protocol used for the earlier healthy control dataset was applied to prepare and sequence the patient libraries. Within a given batch, samples were prepared together, multiplexed and sequenced on the same HiSeq lane. As for the original processing: Raw barcoded reads were processed with MIGEC, discarding single-read molecular identifier groups before consensus assembly and CDR3 extraction. VDJtools was used for post-analysis of the clonotype tables, with diversity normalized by down-sampling every dataset to the smallest sample size. In repertoire overlap clustering, CDR3 amino acid sequences, but not nucleotide sequences, were matched to correct batch-related cross-sample contamination. TCRdb reworked the public reads: Q25 trimming with fastp, MiXCR clone assembly, productive beta chains retained. Rows with one shared CDR3 protein collapse into an entry with the most common genes and DNA. The V and J calls here are based on TCRdb, not the publication. This sample holds 450,000 to 650,000 distinct CDR3 sequences; 44% were observed only once. Of the sample, over 1.5% is held by the ten largest clones.

The CDR3 starts with the cysteine, ends with the phenylalanine, and has 14 residues. Only the CDR3 part of the read is kept: 42 bases, read in frame from the first base. As encoded in the germline V gene, CDR1 is ENHRY while CDR2 is SYGVKD. Between the V and J ends, shortened by 7 bases and 2 bases respectively, the junction contains 9 bases. The rearranged segments are TRBV10-3 and TRBJ2-6; a tentative D match to TRBD2 spans 5 bases. The sequence came from a girl aged 5 to 17 with multiple sclerosis. Sequenced input: blood. Here is the DNA: TGTGCCATCAAGGAGGTAACTGGGGCCAACGTCCTGACTTTC. Its amino acids are CAIKEVTGANVLTF.